This T cell receptor (beta chain) was sequenced in a study of STAT3 mutations in large granular lymphocyte leukemia. Looking at the study overall: Roughly 44% of treated T-LGLL patients showed hematologic response to immunosuppression. General study results and limits: In T-cell large granular lymphocyte leukemia, about half of patients showed multiple immunodominant subclonotypes. Sampling intervals varied between patients and samples.

The V end lost 0 bases, the J end lost 3 bases, and 10 bases lay between the germline ends. Per germline, CDR1 SGHNT and CDR2 YYREEE (reference sequence). This CDR3 spans 14 amino acids. About this clone: Its target is unknown.

Method: immunoSEQ multiplex PCR; TCRdb's copy keeps in-frame clones and lacks some. The table shows approximately 22,000 clones, with around 93% occurring only once. The sequence came from a man aged 35 to 55 with T-cell large granular lymphocyte leukemia. Some clones in this sample may be carry-over from other donors' samples. Sample: peripheral blood mononuclear cells. The rearrangement links TRBV5-4 to TRBJ2-7; tentatively, D is TRBD1 (6 bases). CDR3 DNA: TGTGCCAGCAGCTTGGAGGGGGTTAACTACGAGCAGTACTTC. This encodes CASSLEGVNYEQYF.